Each of the 18 T cell receptor beta chains below was sequenced from the same sample in a study of T cell responses to AZD1222 COVID-19 vaccine. TCRdb keeps only in-frame clones here, not all; method: immunoSEQ multiplex PCR. The repertoire holds tens of thousands of clones, with approximately 90% as singletons. The material sequenced was peripheral blood, taken 28 days after the second AZD1222 dose. Every receptor here comes from an adult who received the AZD1222 COVID-19 vaccine.

V and J are TRBV12-3 or TRBV12-4 and TRBJ1-2, with 7 nucleotides matching TRBD1. The V segment lost 10 bases and the J segment 4 bases; nucleotides outside the gene matches: 9. The CDR3 loop spans 13 amino acids. This chain's CDR3 is CAIYNRGSYGYTF. In DNA, the CDR3 is TGTGCCATCTACAACAGGGGCAGCTATGGCTACACCTTC.

CDR3 protein: CASSPQGNTEAFF. The CDR3 nucleotides are TGTGCCAGCAGCCCCCAAGGGAACACTGAAGCTTTCTTT. The J gene is TRBJ1-1, the V gene TRBV7-8; D not certain. V gave up 5 bases and J gave up 1 base, with 8 bases separating them. The germline V gene encodes CDR1 SGHVS and CDR2 FQNEAQ. The CDR3 consists of 13 residues.

The genes are TRBV3-1 (or the pseudogene TRBV3-2) and TRBJ2-7; D uncertain. V dropped 1 base and J dropped 3 bases, with 16 bases sitting between them. Germline CDR1 and CDR2: LGHDT and YNNKEL (reference sequence). CDR3 size: 16 residues. The CDR3 nucleotides read TGTGCCAGCAGCCAAGGACCCGAGAGACAACTCTACGAGCAGTACTTC. Translation: CASSQGPERQLYEQYF.

The rearrangement joins TRBV28 to TRBJ2-7; TRBD1 aligns across 11 bases. CDR3 size: 16 residues. Germline trimming cut 4 bases from V and 2 bases from J; bases unmatched to any gene: 7. CDR1 and CDR2 (germline): MDHEN, SYDVKM. The CDR3 DNA follows: TGTGCCAGCAGTTCGTTCGCGGGACAGGGGGCCTACGAGCAGTACTTC. This gives the protein CASSSFAGQGAYEQYF. Full variable domain (missing parts from reference TRBV28 and TRBJ2-7): DVKVTQSSRYLVKRTGEKVFLECVQDMDHENMFWYRQDPGLGLRLIYFSYDVKMKEKGDIPEGYSVSREKKERFSLILESASTNQTSMYLCASSSFAGQGAYEQYFGPGTRLTVT.

CDR3 DNA sequence: TGTGCCAGCAGAGAGACAGGGGGTGACTATGGCTACACCTTC. Amino acid sequence: CASRETGGDYGYTF. The rearrangement links TRBV6-5 to TRBJ1-2; the match to TRBD1 covers 9 bases. With 6 bases clipped from V and 3 bases from J, the junction kept 5 bases outside the gene matches. The germline V gene encodes CDR1 MNHEY and CDR2 SVGAGI. This CDR3 is 14 amino acids long.

CDR3 coding DNA: TGTGCCAGCTCACCGGAACAGGGGGGCTATGGCTACACCTTC. Protein product: CASSPEQGGYGYTF. The chain employs TRBV18 and TRBJ1-2, with TRBD1 identical over 8 bases. Germline CDR1 KGHSH, CDR2 LQKENI. With 3 bases clipped from V and 4 bases from J, the junction kept 4 bases outside the gene matches. The CDR3 has 14 amino acids.

The chain joins TRBV24-1 to TRBJ2-3; D gene ambiguous. Per the germline V gene, CDR1 is KGHDR and CDR2 is SFDVKD. CDR3 size: 15 residues. Trimming shortened V by 4 bases and J by 2 bases, and 12 bases separated the two germline ends. The CDR3 loop is CATSEREQSTDTQYF. In DNA, the CDR3 is TGTGCCACCAGTGAAAGAGAACAGTCCACAGATACGCAGTATTTT.

The chain has TRBV9 and TRBJ1-1, with 7 nucleotides matching TRBD1. The CDR3 sequence is 14 residues long. CDR1 SGDLS and CDR2 YYNGEE come from the germline V gene. V lost 2 bases, J lost 1 base, and 2 bases stayed unmatched. Written as DNA, the CDR3 is TGTGCCAGCAGCGTCGGACAGGCGAACACTGAAGCTTTCTTT. This gives the protein CASSVGQANTEAFF.

The chain combines TRBV12-3 or TRBV12-4 with TRBJ1-1, with D uncertain. The V end lost 3 bases, the J end lost 4 bases, and 9 bases lay between the germline ends. The CDR3 sequence is 13 residues long. The CDR3 reads CASSFDGGTEAFF. The CDR3 coding sequence is TGTGCCAGCAGTTTTGACGGTGGCACTGAAGCTTTCTTT.

V is TRBV4-1 and J is TRBJ1-4; unclear D gene. In germline, CDR1 is MGHRA, CDR2 YSYEKL. The CDR3 spans 16 residues. V lost 4 bases to trimming and J lost 3 bases, with 15 bases between them. The CDR3, as DNA: TGCGCCAGCAGCCCCATGGCGGGGTCGGCTAATGAAAAACTGTTTTTT. Encoded protein: CASSPMAGSANEKLFF.

DNA of the CDR3: TGTGCCATCAGGGGACGACAGGGGCGAACCTACGAGCAGTACTTC. This gives the protein CAIRGRQGRTYEQYF. This chain links TRBV10-3 with TRBJ2-7, with 8 bases identical to TRBD1. This CDR3 has 15 residues. The ends lost 6 bases at V and 2 bases at J; junction bases unmatched: 9. Germline V gene data show CDR1 as ENHRY and CDR2 as SYGVKD.

The genes are TRBV9 and TRBJ2-1, with 9 bases matching TRBD1. V trimming: 4 bases; J trimming: 6 bases; junction bases outside the gene matches: 14. The CDR3 is 17 amino acids. CDR1 is SGDLS, CDR2 YYNGEE, per germline. The CDR3 DNA reads TGTGCCAGCAGCCCCCCGACGGGACAGGGATTCTTCAATGAGCAGTTCTTC. Amino acids: CASSPPTGQGFFNEQFF.

The chain employs TRBV7-8 and TRBJ2-3, with TRBD2 matching over 13 bases. V shed 5 bases and J 4 bases; nucleotides not matched to a gene: 3. Germline lookup yields CDR1 SGHVS and CDR2 FQNEAQ. This CDR3 comprises 15 residues. Here the CDR3 DNA reads TGTGCCAGCAGCACTGGACTAGCGGGGGCAGATACGCAGTATTTT. It translates to CASSTGLAGADTQYF.

V gene TRBV30 combines with J gene TRBJ2-2, with D tentatively TRBD1 (5 bases). Germline values: CDR1 GTSNPN, CDR2 SVGIG (reference sequence). This CDR3 has 15 residues. With 3 bases removed from V and 3 bases from J, the gap between germline ends came to 14 bases. CDR3: CAWRAGPRDTGELFF. In DNA form, the CDR3 reads TGTGCCTGGAGGGCAGGGCCCCGCGACACCGGGGAGCTGTTTTTT.

The rearrangement links TRBV7-2 to TRBJ2-2, with TRBD2 matching 11 bases. Germline V CDR1 and CDR2: SGHTA, FQGNSA. Trimming removed 3 bases from V and 0 bases from J; junction bases left unmatched: 9. The CDR3 sequence is 19 residues long. Here the CDR3 reads CASSFTSGSKGTNTGELFF. The DNA for the CDR3 is TGTGCCAGCAGCTTTACTAGCGGGAGTAAGGGCACGAACACCGGGGAGCTGTTTTTT.

In DNA, the CDR3 is TGTGCCAGCAGAGGACTAGCGGCCTCCTACGAGCAGTACTTC. Translated, it gives CASRGLAASYEQYF. The rearrangement uses TRBV2 and TRBJ2-7; 10 bases are a match to TRBD2. J gave up 0 bases and V 6 bases, and 2 bases lay outside the gene matches. This CDR3 is 14 amino acids long. Germline V CDR1 and CDR2: SNHLY, FYNNEI.

The gene calls are TRBV2 and TRBJ1-1; no definite D call. The length of the CDR3 is 12 residues. V lost 9 bases and J 6 bases, leaving 14 bases between the germline ends. CDR1 and CDR2 from the germline V gene are SNHLY and FYNNEI. DNA for the CDR3: TGTGCCAGGGGGTGGGGAATCGCTGAAGCTTTCTTT. Protein: CARGWGIAEAFF.

The chain uses TRBV6-5 and TRBJ1-2; 9 bases match TRBD1. The germline CDR1 and CDR2 sequences are MNHEY and SVGAGI. This CDR3 region has 13 residues. With V trimmed by 4 bases and J by 7 bases, 4 bases remained unmatched. This CDR3 is CASSWDREGGYTF. CDR3 DNA sequence: TGTGCCAGCAGTTGGGACAGGGAAGGTGGCTACACCTTC.